The clone carrying this T cell receptor (beta chain) was detected once. V was pared by 2 bases and J by 1 base, with 14 bases between. The CDR3 is 16 residues long. CDR1 is SGDLS, CDR2 YYNGEE, per germline. The data were taken from a study of T cell changes during pregnancy in multiple sclerosis. Here immunoSEQ multiplex PCR was the method, and the copy in TCRdb shows in-frame clones only, minus some. The sample lists tens of thousands of clones; approximately 91% were seen once. The chain recombines TRBV9 with TRBJ2-3, with D perhaps matching TRBD2 (7 bases). Sequencing used peripheral blood, obtained in the third trimester of pregnancy. The receptor was derived from a female donor with multiple sclerosis, enrolled in a pregnancy study. CDR3 region: CASSVGGGGGTDTQYF. As DNA, the CDR3 is TGTGCCAGCAGCGTCGGAGGGGGGGGCGGCACAGATACGCAGTATTTT.